The 14 T cell receptor beta chains below were found in one sample sequenced in a study of OX40 agonist ivuxolimab in advanced cancers. This table comes from immunoSEQ multiplex PCR, and its TCRdb copy is limited to in-frame clones, with some not included. This sample carries some 70,000 clones, less than 90% of them seen once, and the ten largest clones take 2% to 2.5%. Here the sequenced sample was CD4+ or CD8+ T cells sorted from blood, taken in a trial of the OX40 agonist ivuxolimab. These receptor sequences come from an adult with an advanced solid tumor such as melanoma, head and neck, liver or kidney cancer.

This chain uses TRBV6-1 with TRBJ2-7; D unclear. The CDR3 has 12 amino acids. Trimming removed 8 bases at V and 6 bases at J, with 14 bases between. CDR1 is MNHNS, CDR2 SASEGT, per germline. The CDR3 nucleotides read TGTGCCAGCTCGCAGACTTTGACCGAGCAGTACTTC. Amino acids: CASSQTLTEQYF.

The chain has TRBV4-3 and TRBJ1-2; TRBD1 matches at 9 bases. This CDR3 region has 16 residues. V shed 0 bases, J shed 6 bases, and the junction held 8 bases outside the gene matches. Germline-derived CDR1 and CDR2 are LGHNA and YSLEER. The chain's CDR3 is CASSQDQGRTGDGYTF. CDR3 DNA: TGCGCCAGCAGCCAAGATCAAGGGAGGACAGGGGATGGCTACACCTTC.

V is TRBV28 and J is TRBJ2-5, with 7 bases fitting TRBD1. The last part of the DNA fits TRBJ2-7 better; the J call may be wrong. The length of the CDR3 is 16 residues. The germline gives CDR1 MDHEN, CDR2 SYDVKM. The CDR3: CASSSEDRAPVYEQYF. CDR3 nucleotides: TGTGCCAGCAGTTCCGAAGACAGGGCACCGGTCTACGAGCAGTACTTC.

The genes are TRBV7-2 and TRBJ1-1; the D is unclear. V gave up 3 bases and J gave up 5 bases, with 7 bases separating them. CDR3 size: 12 residues. The germline CDR1 and CDR2 sequences are SGHTA and FQGNSA. CDR3 sequence reads: CASSFRATEAFF. For the CDR3, the DNA is TGTGCCAGCAGCTTCCGGGCAACTGAAGCTTTCTTT.

The chain couples TRBV9 to TRBJ2-5; TRBD2 might be the D (5 bases). The CDR3 spans 15 residues. Germline-derived CDR1 and CDR2 are SGDLS and YYNGEE. V was shortened by 0 bases and J by 3 bases, with 12 bases between the two germline ends. Here the CDR3 reads CASSVGPSSKETQYF. The CDR3 DNA is TGTGCCAGCAGCGTAGGCCCCTCTAGCAAAGAGACCCAGTACTTC.

The rearrangement joins TRBV7-2 to TRBJ1-1, with D tentatively TRBD1 (6 bases). The V gene's germline CDR1 is SGHTA and CDR2 FQGNSA. CDR3 size: 13 residues. Trimming left V 1 base short and J 7 bases short, with 10 bases between. The CDR3 is CASSLEGQYEAFF. The CDR3 bases are TGTGCCAGCAGCTTAGAAGGACAGTATGAAGCTTTCTTT.

CDR3 sequence reads: CASTRGGGSYGYTF. The CDR3 DNA reads TGTGCCAGCACCCGGGGAGGGGGCTCTTATGGCTACACCTTC. The chain recombines TRBV6-5 with TRBJ1-2, with 7 nucleotides matching TRBD1. The V gene's germline CDR1 is MNHEY and CDR2 SVGAGI. V dropped 7 bases and J dropped 5; count of bases not matched to a gene: 10. The CDR3 has 14 amino acids.

J is TRBJ1-4 and V is TRBV4-2; no reliable D call. Germline V gene sequence: CDR1 LGHNA, CDR2 YNFKEQ. The V gene lost 4 bases and the J gene lost 4 bases, with 19 bases spanning the gap. CDR3 length: 17 residues. CDR3 in DNA: TGTGCCAGCAGCCGCACCCTCGGGTCGGTGGATAATGAAAAACTGTTTTTT. As protein: CASSRTLGSVDNEKLFF.

This chain connects TRBV5-1 to TRBJ2-7; maybe TRBD1 (5 bases). The length of the CDR3 is 16 residues. From germline, CDR1 is SGHRS and CDR2 YFSETQ. The V end lost 1 base, the J end lost 0 bases, and 14 bases lay between the germline ends. The CDR3: CASSLNFARVSYEQYF. The DNA for the CDR3 is TGCGCCAGCAGCTTGAATTTCGCCAGGGTCTCCTACGAGCAGTACTTC. Filled out from reference TRBV5-1 and TRBJ2-7, the complete variable domain reads KAGVTQTPRYLIKTRGQQVTLSCSPISGHRSVSWYQQTPGQGLQFLFEYFSETQRNKGNFPGRFSGRQFSNSRSEMNVSTLELGDSALYLCASSLNFARVSYEQYFGPGTRLTVT.

CDR3 DNA: TGTGCCAGCTCACTGGGGACAGGGAAAGAGACCCAGTACTTC. Translated, it gives CASSLGTGKETQYF. This chain connects TRBV18 to TRBJ2-5; TRBD1 matches 9 bases. V trimming: 4 bases; J trimming: 3 bases; junction bases outside the gene matches: 3. CDR1 KGHSH and CDR2 LQKENI come from the germline V gene. The CDR3 consists of 14 residues.

This clone was found once. The chain recombines TRBV5-8 with TRBJ1-1; D gene unclear. Germline CDR1 reads SGHTS; CDR2 reads YDEGEE. V was trimmed by 1 base and J by 7 bases, leaving 5 bases between them. The CDR3 loop spans 11 amino acids. CDR3 amino acids: CASSLWREAFF. CDR3 sequence (DNA): TGTGCCAGCAGCTTGTGGCGTGAAGCTTTCTTT.

The chain is built from TRBV30 and TRBJ2-1, with D hard to call. The CDR3 consists of 15 residues. The germline CDR1 and CDR2 sequences are GTSNPN and SVGIG (reference sequence). V lost 5 bases and J 10 bases, leaving 24 bases between the germline ends. CDR3 protein: CAWAGIRSKLAEQFF. DNA of the CDR3: TGTGCCTGGGCTGGGATCCGATCTAAATTAGCCGAGCAGTTCTTC.

This chain uses TRBV9 with TRBJ2-7, with 10 bases fitting TRBD1. V was clipped by 3 bases and J by 1 base; unmatched bases: 4. Germline V gene lookup returns CDR1 SGDLS and CDR2 YYNGEE. The CDR3 totals 15 residues. This CDR3 reads CASSATGGLSYEQYF. CDR3 coding DNA: TGTGCCAGCAGCGCGACAGGGGGCCTATCCTACGAGCAGTACTTC.

The V call is TRBV9, the J call TRBJ1-3, with no clear D. V gave up 0 bases and J gave up 4 bases, with 8 bases separating them. The CDR3 length is 14 residues. CDR1 and CDR2 (germline): SGDLS, YYNGEE. CDR3 nucleotides: TGTGCCAGCAGCGTAGGAACGGGGGGAAACACCATATATTTT. Protein product: CASSVGTGGNTIYF.